The 3 T cell receptor beta chains below all came from one sample that was sequenced in a study of blood T cell repertoires in COVID-19 (dated by TCRdb to the early 2020s). Receptors were amplified or captured by the immunoSEQ multiplex PCR assay. TCRdb stores this immuneACCESS table with in-frame sequences only. Part of the clones is absent; in the studies checked, under half of the shortfall reflects unresolved V genes, and no reason is known for the rest. The sample table lists 150,000 or so clones, roughly 81% of them with a count of one. Clones ranked in the top ten supply 7.7% of the sample. The source material was peripheral blood. These receptors originate from a man in his forties or fifties who had recovered from COVID-19.

V gene TRBV9 combines with J gene TRBJ2-7; TRBD2 matches 12 bases. Trimming at V came to 1 base and at J to 4 bases, leaving 6 bases not matched to a gene. Germline loops: CDR1 SGDLS, CDR2 YYNGEE. The CDR3 is 16 amino acids. CDR3 sequence: CASSVQGLAGRYEQYF. The CDR3 coding sequence is TGTGCCAGCAGCGTACAAGGACTAGCGGGGAGGTACGAGCAGTACTTC.

The chain employs TRBV2 and TRBJ2-3; D possibly corresponds to TRBD1 (6 bases). CDR3 size: 13 residues. Trimming shortened V by 11 bases and J by 13 bases, and 25 bases separated the two germline ends. In germline, CDR1 is SNHLY, CDR2 FYNNEI. CDR3 residues: CAAWGPTTDMEYF. The CDR3 DNA sequence: TGTGCCGCCTGGGGGCCTACCACAGATATGGAGTATTTT.

The V gene is TRBV27, the J gene TRBJ2-2; 12 bases are shared with TRBD1. Germline V gene data show CDR1 as MNHEY and CDR2 as SMNVEV (reference sequence). The CDR3 is made up of 15 amino acids. V shed 5 bases and J 9 bases; nucleotides not matched to a gene: 7. CDR3: CASSSPGTGGRELFF. The DNA of the CDR3 is TGTGCCAGCAGTAGTCCCGGGACAGGGGGCAGGGAGCTGTTTTTT.